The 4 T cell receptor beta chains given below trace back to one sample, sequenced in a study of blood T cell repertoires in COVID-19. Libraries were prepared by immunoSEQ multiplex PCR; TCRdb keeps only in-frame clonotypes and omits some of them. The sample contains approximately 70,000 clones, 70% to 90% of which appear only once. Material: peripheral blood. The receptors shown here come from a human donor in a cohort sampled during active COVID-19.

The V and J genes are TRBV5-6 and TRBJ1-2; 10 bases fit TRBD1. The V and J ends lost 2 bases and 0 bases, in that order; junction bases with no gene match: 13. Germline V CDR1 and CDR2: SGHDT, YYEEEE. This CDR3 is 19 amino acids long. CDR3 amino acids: CASSFWTGGGPLANYGYTF. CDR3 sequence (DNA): TGTGCCAGCAGCTTTTGGACAGGGGGTGGCCCGTTAGCTAACTATGGCTACACCTTC.

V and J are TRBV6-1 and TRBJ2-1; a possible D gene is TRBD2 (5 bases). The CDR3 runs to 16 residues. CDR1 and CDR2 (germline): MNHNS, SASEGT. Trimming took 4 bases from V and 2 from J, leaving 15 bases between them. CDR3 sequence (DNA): TGTGCCAGCAGTGCTCGGGGTTACAAACCCTACAATGAGCAGTTCTTC. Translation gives CASSARGYKPYNEQFF.

CDR3 sequence reads: CASSYKGEWGNYGYTF. DNA for the CDR3: TGTGCCAGCAGTTATAAGGGGGAGTGGGGTAACTATGGCTACACCTTC. This chain connects TRBV6-5 to TRBJ1-2; D is perhaps TRBD1 (6 bases). V was cut by 3 bases and J by 1 base, with 15 bases left in between. The CDR3 runs 16 residues. Germline V gives CDR1 MNHEY, CDR2 SVGAGI.

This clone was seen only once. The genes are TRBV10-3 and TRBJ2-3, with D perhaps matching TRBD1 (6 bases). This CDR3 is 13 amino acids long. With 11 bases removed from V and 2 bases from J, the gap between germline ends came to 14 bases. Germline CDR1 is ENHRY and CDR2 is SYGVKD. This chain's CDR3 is CASRGPNTDTQYF. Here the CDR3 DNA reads TGTGCCTCCAGGGGACCAAACACAGATACGCAGTATTTT.